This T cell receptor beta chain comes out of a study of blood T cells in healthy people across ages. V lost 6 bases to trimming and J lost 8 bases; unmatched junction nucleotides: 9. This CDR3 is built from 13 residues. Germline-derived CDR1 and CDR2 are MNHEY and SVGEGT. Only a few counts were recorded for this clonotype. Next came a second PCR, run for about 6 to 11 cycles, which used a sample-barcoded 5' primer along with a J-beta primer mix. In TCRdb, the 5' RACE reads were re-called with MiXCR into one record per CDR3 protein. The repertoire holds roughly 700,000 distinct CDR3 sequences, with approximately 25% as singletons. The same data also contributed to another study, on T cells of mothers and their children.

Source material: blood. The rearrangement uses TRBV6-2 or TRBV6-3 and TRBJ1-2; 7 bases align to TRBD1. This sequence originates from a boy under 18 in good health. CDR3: CASSEEGQRGYTF. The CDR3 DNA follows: TGTGCCAGCAGCGAAGAGGGACAGAGGGGCTACACCTTC.